These T cell receptor beta chains were read from a single sample in a study of cytomegalovirus exposure and HLA in healthy donors. The repertoire was sequenced with immunoSEQ multiplex PCR; TCRdb's copy has only in-frame clones and lacks some. Of under 200,000 clones in the sample, 60% to 85% were seen once. Material: PBMCs. The receptors derive from a man in his fifties in good health and CMV-seropositive. Each CDR3 is given with its conserved first and last residue. A D gene is named only where the DNA matches it firmly. Size tells how often a clone was seen (once, few, many) or the class of an expanded clone, and some rows leave it out.

abundance,d_gene,v_gene,j_gene,CDR3aa,CDR3nt
NA,NA,TRBV4-3,TRBJ1-2,CASSQDLRMGGYTF,TGCGCCAGCAGCCAAGATTTGCGGATGGGTGGCTACACCTTC
NA,NA,TRBV5-8,TRBJ2-5,CASPDFEDILGETQYF,TGTGCCAGCCCGGACTTCGAAGATATATTAGGAGAGACCCAGTACTTC
NA,NA,TRBV5-1,TRBJ2-3,CASSFGQGGGDTQYF,TGCGCCAGCAGCTTTGGGCAGGGCGGTGGAGATACGCAGTATTTT
many,NA,TRBV4-3,TRBJ2-1,CASSQEPLIRGNEQFF,TGCGCCAGCAGCCAAGAGCCCCTAATAAGAGGGAATGAGCAGTTCTTC
once,TRBD1,TRBV5-6,TRBJ1-5,CASSFPGTGRNQPQHF,TGTGCCAGCAGCTTCCCCGGGACAGGACGCAATCAGCCCCAGCATTTT
once,NA,TRBV5-1,TRBJ2-5,CASSSQGPPETQYF,TGCGCCAGCAGCTCACAGGGTCCTCCAGAGACCCAGTACTTC
NA,TRBD2,TRBV13,TRBJ2-5,CASSSGLAGTGGTQYF,TGTGCCAGCAGCTCAGGACTAGCGGGGACAGGCGGGACCCAGTACTTC
few,NA,TRBV10-3,TRBJ1-1,CAIKGRENTEAFF,TGTGCCATCAAAGGTCGGGAAAACACTGAAGCTTTCTTT
NA,TRBD1,TRBV5-6,TRBJ1-1,CASSPYRGEITEAFF,TGTGCCAGCAGTCCTTACAGGGGGGAGATCACTGAAGCTTTCTTT
NA,NA,TRBV5-6,TRBJ2-7,CASSLDRENSYEQYF,TGTGCCAGCAGCTTGGACAGAGAAAACTCCTACGAGCAGTACTTC
few,TRBD1,TRBV9,TRBJ1-1,CASSSRGVNTEAFF,TGTGCCAGCAGCTCCAGGGGGGTGAACACTGAAGCTTTCTTT
NA,NA,TRBV5-1,TRBJ1-6,CASGVGENNSPLHF,TGCGCCAGCGGGGTCGGGGAAAATAATTCACCCCTCCACTTT
NA,TRBD1,TRBV18,TRBJ1-6,CASCGQGADNSPLHF,TGTGCCAGCTGCGGACAGGGGGCCGATAATTCACCCCTCCACTTT
NA,NA,TRBV15,TRBJ2-2,CATSISLASETGELFF,TGTGCCACCAGCATTTCACTAGCCTCGGAAACCGGGGAGCTGTTTTTT
NA,NA,TRBV5-1,TRBJ2-2,CASSLRRGDTGKLFF,TGCGCCAGCAGCTTGCGACGGGGGGACACCGGGAAGCTGTTTTTT
once,TRBD1,TRBV29-1,TRBJ1-2,CSASGQRYTF,TGCAGCGCCTCGGGACAGCGCTACACCTTC
NA,NA,TRBV6-5,TRBJ2-3,CASSFETATDTQYF,TGTGCCAGCAGTTTTGAGACAGCGACAGATACGCAGTATTTT
NA,NA,TRBV27,TRBJ2-7,CASSKQGSTYEQYF,TGTGCCAGCAGTAAACAGGGTTCCACCTACGAGCAGTACTTC
NA,TRBD1,TRBV2,TRBJ1-1,CASRKQGAGTEAFF,TGTGCCAGCAGGAAACAGGGGGCAGGCACTGAAGCTTTCTTT
NA,NA,TRBV7-6,TRBJ2-3,CASSLVADTQYF,TGTGCCAGCAGCTTAGTAGCAGATACGCAGTATTTT
NA,NA,TRBV6-1,TRBJ2-7,CASSADSPSYEQYF,TGTGCCAGCAGTGCGGACAGCCCTTCCTACGAGCAGTACTTC
NA,TRBD2,TRBV6-4,TRBJ2-1,CASSLGLAGGNEQFF,TGTGCCAGCAGCCTGGGACTAGCGGGGGGAAATGAGCAGTTCTTC
NA,TRBD1,TRBV7-9,TRBJ1-1,CASSPGTGRATEAFF,TGTGCCAGCAGCCCTGGGACAGGGCGGGCAACTGAAGCTTTCTTT
NA,TRBD2,TRBV19,TRBJ2-7,CASSMASGVSYEQYF,TGTGCCAGTAGTATGGCTAGCGGTGTCTCCTACGAGCAGTACTTC